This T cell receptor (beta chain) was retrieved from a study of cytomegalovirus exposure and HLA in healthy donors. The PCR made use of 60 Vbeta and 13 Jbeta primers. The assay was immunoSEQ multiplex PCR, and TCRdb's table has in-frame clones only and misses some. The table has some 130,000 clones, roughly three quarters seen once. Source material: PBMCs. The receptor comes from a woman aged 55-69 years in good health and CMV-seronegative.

The CDR3 coding sequence is TGTGCCAGCAGCCTTCAGACAGGGGGGGTCAACGAGCAGTACTTC. It codes for CASSLQTGGVNEQYF. The genes are TRBV7-9 and TRBJ2-7, with 9 bases identical to TRBD1. Germline V gives CDR1 SEHNR, CDR2 FQNEAQ (reference sequence). The CDR3 covers 15 residues. Trimming cost V 5 bases and J 5 bases; bases outside gene matches: 10.